This entry features one T cell receptor (beta chain) sequence. Its antigen is still unknown. Germline assignment: CDR1 MNHEY and CDR2 SVGEGT. Trimming left V 6 bases short and J 4 bases short, with 7 bases between. This CDR3 comprises 13 residues. TCRdb used MiXCR to reprocess the RT-PCR reads, holding one entry per CDR3 protein. The sample contains 400,000 to 550,000 distinct CDR3 sequences, about 25% of which appear only once. The data were taken from a study of response to subunit inactivated influenza vaccine. Regarding the study as a whole: With each seasonal influenza vaccination, the authors suggested, few new T cells are recruited.

The clonotype was recovered from a man over 45 who received an inactivated influenza vaccine. Sequenced material: CD4+ T cells sorted from PBMCs, taken less than 6 days after vaccination. This chain uses TRBV6-2 or TRBV6-3 with TRBJ2-6; D call uncertain. CDR3 amino acids: CASRLTGANVLTF. The CDR3 DNA sequence: TGTGCCAGCAGACTTACCGGGGCCAACGTCCTGACTTTC.